This T cell receptor (beta chain) emerged from a study of OX40 agonist ivuxolimab in advanced cancers. Looking at the study overall: In this trial design, patients received ivuxolimab intravenously at 0.01 to 10 mg/kg every 2 weeks. Mean age about 60 years, range roughly 20 to 85; 82.7% male. Patients assigned to dose escalation were diagnosed with hepatocellular carcinoma, melanoma, renal cell or head and neck cancer. Study-wide results and caveats: Expanded clones tended on average to be more numerous among CD8+ T cells than CD4+.

TCRdb keeps only in-frame clones here, not all; method: immunoSEQ multiplex PCR. The sample lists about 100,000 clones; approximately 80% were seen once. In regard to this clone: No antigen is known for it.

The CDR3 has 13 amino acids. In germline, CDR1 is SEHNR, CDR2 FQNEAQ (reference sequence). Trimming removed 3 bases from V and 7 bases from J; junction bases left unmatched: 5. The chain links TRBV7-9 to TRBJ2-7; 8 bases are a match to TRBD1. The source is an adult with an advanced solid tumor such as melanoma, head and neck, liver or kidney cancer. The sequencing used CD4+ or CD8+ T cells sorted from blood, collected in a trial of the OX40 agonist ivuxolimab. The CDR3 DNA reads TGTGCCAGCAGCTTGCAGGGGGCGAGGGAGCAGTACTTC. Residues: CASSLQGAREQYF.